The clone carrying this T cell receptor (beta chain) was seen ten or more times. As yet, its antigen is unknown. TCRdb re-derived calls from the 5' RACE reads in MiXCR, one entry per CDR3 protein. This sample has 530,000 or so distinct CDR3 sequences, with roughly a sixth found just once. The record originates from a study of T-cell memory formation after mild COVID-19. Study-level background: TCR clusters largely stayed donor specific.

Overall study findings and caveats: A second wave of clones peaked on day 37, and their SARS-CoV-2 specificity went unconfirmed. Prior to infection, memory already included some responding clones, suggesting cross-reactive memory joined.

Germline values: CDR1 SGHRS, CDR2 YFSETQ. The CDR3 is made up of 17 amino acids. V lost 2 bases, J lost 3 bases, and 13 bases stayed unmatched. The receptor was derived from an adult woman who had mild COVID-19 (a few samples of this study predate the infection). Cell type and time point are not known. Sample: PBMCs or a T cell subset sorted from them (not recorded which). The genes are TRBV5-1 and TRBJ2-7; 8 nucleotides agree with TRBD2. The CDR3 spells CASSFGPGGPLIYEQYF. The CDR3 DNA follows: TGCGCCAGCAGCTTTGGTCCGGGGGGGCCTTTAATCTACGAGCAGTACTTC.